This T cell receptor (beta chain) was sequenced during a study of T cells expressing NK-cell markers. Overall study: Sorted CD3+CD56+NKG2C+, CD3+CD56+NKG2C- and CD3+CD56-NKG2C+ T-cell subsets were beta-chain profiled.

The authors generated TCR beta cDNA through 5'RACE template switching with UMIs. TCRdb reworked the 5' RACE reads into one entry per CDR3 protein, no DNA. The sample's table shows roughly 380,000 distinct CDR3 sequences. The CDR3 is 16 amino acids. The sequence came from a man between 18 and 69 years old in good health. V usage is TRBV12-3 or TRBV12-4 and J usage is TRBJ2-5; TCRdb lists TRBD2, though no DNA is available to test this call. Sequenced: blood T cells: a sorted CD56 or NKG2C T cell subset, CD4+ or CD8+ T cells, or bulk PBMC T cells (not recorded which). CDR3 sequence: CASSPGRREHQETQYF.